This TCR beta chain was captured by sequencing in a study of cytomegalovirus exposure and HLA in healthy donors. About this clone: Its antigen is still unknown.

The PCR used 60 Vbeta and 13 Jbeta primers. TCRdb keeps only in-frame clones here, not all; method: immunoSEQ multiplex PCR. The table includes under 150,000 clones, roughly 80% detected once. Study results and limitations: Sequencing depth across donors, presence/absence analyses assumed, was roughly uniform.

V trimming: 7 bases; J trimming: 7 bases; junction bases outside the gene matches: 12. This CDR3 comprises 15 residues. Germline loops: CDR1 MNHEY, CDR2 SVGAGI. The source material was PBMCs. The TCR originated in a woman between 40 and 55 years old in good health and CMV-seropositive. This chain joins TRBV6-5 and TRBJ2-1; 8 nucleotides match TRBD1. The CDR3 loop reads CASTGQGAKFNEQFF. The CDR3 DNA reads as TGTGCCAGCACGGGCCAGGGGGCGAAATTTAATGAGCAGTTCTTC.